The rows below give T cell receptor beta chains drawn from one sample of a study of CD8+ T cells in alopecia areata. TCRdb keeps only in-frame clones here, not all; method: immunoSEQ multiplex PCR. The sample contains roughly 180,000 clones, roughly 59% of which appear only once. The sequencing used CD4+ T cells sorted from blood, collected at week 0. Receptors were obtained from a human donor with alopecia areata. Both conserved end residues are trimmed from each CDR3. Fields, in order: CDR3 length, V gene, J gene, D gene, CDR3 protein. The D gene is left open where the match is weak.

>12|TRBV4-3|TRBJ2-1|NA
ASSQDIVQGRSF
>10|TRBV15|TRBJ2-5|NA
ATSRDGETQY
>13|TRBV7-2|TRBJ1-5|NA
ASSLGQTLNQPQH
>15|TRBV5-6|TRBJ2-3|NA
ASSLLRRLDGTDTQY
>15|TRBV9|TRBJ2-2|NA
ASSPRGAGIGAGELF
>8|TRBV29-1|TRBJ1-1|NA
SGGYTEAF
>14|TRBV14|TRBJ1-2|NA
ASSRLGEGSRYGYT
>13|TRBV11-1|TRBJ2-6|NA
ASSLAGSGANVLT
>11|TRBV12-5|TRBJ2-4|NA
ASKGQGKNIQY
>13|TRBV6-4|TRBJ2-7|TRBD1
ASSIETGVAYEQY
>13|TRBV29-1|TRBJ1-1|NA
SVAVFGQKNTEAF
>18|TRBV9|TRBJ1-2|TRBD1
ASSAQTTGTGTMGGYGYT
>15|TRBV30|TRBJ2-3|TRBD2
AWSALTSGRASGTQY
>16|TRBV21-1|TRBJ2-1|NA
ASSILCMWGGPVDEQF
>12|TRBV5-1|TRBJ1-1|NA
ASSLTVMNTEAF
>11|TRBV30|TRBJ1-1|TRBD1
AWRVTGGTEAF
>11|TRBV2|TRBJ2-7|NA
ASSDGQPYEQY
>11|TRBV27|TRBJ2-7|TRBD1
ASSHGQAYEQY
>12|TRBV9|TRBJ1-1|NA
ASSVVGRSTEAF
>16|TRBV9|TRBJ1-2|NA
ASSVAVPGPASNYGYT
>13|TRBV30|TRBJ1-1|NA
AWSVLGRGNTEAF
>10|TRBV6-6|TRBJ2-5|NA
ASSYGQETQY
>15|TRBV5-1|TRBJ2-3|TRBD2
ASSLLGGLDVVDTQY
>15|TRBV7-2|TRBJ1-1|NA
ASSPALGGFKGGEAF
>13|TRBV5-1|TRBJ2-6|NA
ASSLWGSGANVLT
>14|TRBV30|TRBJ1-1|NA
AWSVTLSPGDTEAF
>13|TRBV15|TRBJ2-7|NA
ATSFSGVTPYEQY
>10|TRBV25-1|TRBJ2-3|NA
ASSGGVHTQY
>11|TRBV11-2|TRBJ2-5|NA
ASSLRRMETQY
>14|TRBV7-9|TRBJ2-3|TRBD2
ASALLAGGRADTQY
>12|TRBV7-2|TRBJ2-7|NA
ASSPPGQTYEQY
>11|TRBV2|TRBJ1-1|NA
ASIGLGYTEAF
>11|TRBV29-1|TRBJ2-1|NA
SVDPAPGNEQF
>13|TRBV7-2|TRBJ2-5|NA
ASSLEPRRQETQY
>11|TRBV29-1|TRBJ2-7|TRBD2
SVGLAVTYEQY
>13|TRBV30|TRBJ2-3|NA
AWSVSHQSGDTQY
>12|TRBV4-3|TRBJ2-7|TRBD1
ASSQEPGGYEQY
>11|TRBV5-1|TRBJ2-7|NA
ASSLGASNEQY
>11|TRBV7-2|TRBJ2-3|NA
ASSSRRGDTQY
>11|TRBV7-2|TRBJ2-2|TRBD2
ASRLLAEERLF